This T cell receptor beta chain emerged from a study of cytomegalovirus exposure and HLA in healthy donors (dated by TCRdb to the late 2010s). Regarding the complete study: An earlier analysis of approximately 640 of the donors reported 250 to 300 Gb of sequence data and around 110 million unique TCR beta sequences from 150 million to 200 million T cells. An early release covering over 500 HLA-typed donors comprised roughly 300 gigabases of sequencing data and around 80 million unique TCR sequences. Both class I and class II loci were covered by HLA typing, at four-digit resolution. The study aimed to test whether signatures of past pathogen exposure could be identified by cataloging public T cell receptors. In an earlier analysis of 500 to 650 of the donors, high-throughput TCR beta sequencing was used to judge whether each TCR beta V gene segment behaved as functional or pseudogenic. In addition to the first cohort of 666 subjects, a separate validation cohort of under 150 different subjects was used. A later genetic analysis used genome-wide SNP genotypes for about 55% of the 666 donors, treating that subset as a discovery cohort. On average, about 240,000 unique TCR beta nucleotide sequences were sequenced per donor among roughly 430 genotyped donors of the cohort, with 15% to 20% of those sequences being non-productive. Of the 300 to 450 genotyped donors, about 84% fell in the genetic ancestry cluster associated with self-reported Caucasian donors. To predict cytomegalovirus infection status, the study combined high-throughput TCR immunosequencing, statistical association of individual TCRs with disease status, and machine learning. All discovery cohort repertoires had been generated using a single sequencing platform. A later analysis re-examined previously published TCR beta repertoires from more than 550 donors and added high-resolution HLA genotyping to investigate patterns of TCR occurrence. Donor age, sex, ethnicity and CMV serostatus were collected together with the repertoire data. The number of donors typed differed by locus, with roughly 629-640 for A, B, C, DRB1 and DQB1, roughly 520 for DQA1, over 600 for DPA1, and approximately 470 for DPB1. The study profiled the T cell repertoires of hundreds of subjects by immunosequencing and related them to cytomegalovirus serostatus. Several DR-DQ haplotypes were handled as single units for association and clustering, since linkage in the cohort was strong. The later analysis used no new phenotypic data to find candidate immune exposures, relying instead on TCR beta sequences and their occurrence across donors.

On this clone itself: Its antigen remains unidentified. It has no much larger one-base neighbor in the sample; base qualities were not kept.

Library prep was done by the immunoSEQ multiplex PCR assay. For the multiplex PCR, a mixture combining 60 forward primers for TCR Vbeta segments and 13 reverse primers for TCR Jbeta segments was used. A multiplex PCR assay on genomic DNA amplified the CDR3 region of rearranged TCR beta genes. The amplified TCR beta libraries were sequenced on the Illumina HiSeq System as 87-base-pair reads. The paper's data handling went like this. Across the roughly 640 repertoires, a later analysis counted approximately 83 million unique TCR beta chains, some 11 million of which were shared by at least two donors. Raw reads were error-corrected and collapsed into unique sequences by a nearest-neighbor algorithm in which closely related sequences were merged to remove PCR and sequencing errors. To assign V, D and J gene segments, CDR3 sequences were aligned to IMGT reference sequences. For a sequence to be retained, at least a six-nucleotide match to both a V gene segment and a J gene segment was required. Rearrangements were classified as productive when the CDR3 lacked stop codons and remained in frame with V and J, and all other rearrangements were classified as non-productive. Following IMGT convention, CDR3 was defined as the stretch from the second conserved V-encoded cysteine to the conserved J-encoded phenylalanine. In an earlier analysis of some 550 of the donors, sequences lacking an unambiguous match to a single V gene segment were excluded. An earlier analysis of 587 of the donors called V segments functional above 56.7% productive rearrangements and segregating when the between-donor standard deviation exceeded 5%. A statistical classification framework was built for diagnosing cytomegalovirus status from the catalog of TCR beta chain sequences. V and J gene assignment, in a later analysis, came from comparing TCR nucleotide sequences with IMGT/GENE-DB human TR gene sequences. In a later analysis, CDR3 sequences and most-parsimonious VDJ recombination scenarios were assigned using the TCRdist pipeline. In a later analysis, every TCR beta chain was defined by the combination of its CDR3 amino acid sequence and its V-gene family, and reads without a unique V-gene family were dropped. To address suspected cross-contamination and a sequencing artifact, a later analysis removed under 600 highly shared, low-generation-probability nucleotide sequences. For each public chain, a later analysis derived a clonal expansion index from normalized ranks of inferred template counts within each repertoire. Generation probabilities in a later analysis came from a VDJ recombination model fitted to out-of-frame rearrangements, and those results were checked against IGoR. In a later analysis, TCR-TCR, TCR-HLA and TCR-CMV co-occurrence was scored with hypergeometric tests, and a repertoire-size bias correction was applied to TCR pairs. A later analysis estimated false discovery rates by permuting HLA or CMV assignments 20 times. In a later analysis, co-occurring TCRs were grouped using DBSCAN, with TCRdist sequence similarity added in when clustering inside HLA-allele-positive subsets. Repertoires with fewer than 30,000 or more than 120,000 public chains were left out of co-occurrence clustering, as were about five repertoires with anomalous nucleotide sharing. This is the immuneACCESS table as TCRdb keeps it, with only in-frame sequences that have V and J called. A part of the clones is gone; compared with another copy, unresolved V genes explain less than half, and the rest is unexplained. V and J calls plus clone size are reproduced from that table; the DNA served to infer D and trimming. Within this sample are 180,000 or so clones, with approximately 83% of them counted one time only. The ten largest clones add up to roughly 9.3% of the sample.

The paper as a whole reports these results and caveats: Compared with the approximately 670-donor mean, donors in an Asian-associated ancestry cluster had fewer N-insertions in productive TCRs, according to a later genetic analysis. A few of the identified cytomegalovirus-associated TCR beta chains were confirmed in vitro to be specific for cytomegalovirus antigens. Sequencing depth was assumed to be roughly uniform across donors in the presence/absence analyses, though that assumption may not hold. According to a later analysis, parvovirus B19, influenza, CMV and Epstein-Barr virus appeared linked to several top co-occurrence clusters. Seventeen rarely observed V segments, including chromosome 9 orphons, were excluded from the earlier analysis of a few hundred of the donors because counts were too low. The classifier was reported to diagnose cytomegalovirus status with high specificity and sensitivity in both the original and validation cohorts. In a later genetic analysis, a missense DCLRE1C variant was associated with V-gene and J-gene trimming of TCR beta chains, and the association was replicated in an independent cohort. In a later analysis, HLA-associated TCR beta chains were found to be more clonally expanded and to have lower generation probabilities than equally common non-associated chains. In a later analysis, the rate of TCR association differed among HLA loci, with DRB1 alleles having the most associated TCRs and HLA-C alleles having the fewest. Strong co-occurrence of HLA alleles, especially DR and DQ, made assigning TCR associations to individual alleles difficult. In a later analysis, around 17,000 TCR beta sequences were associated with specific HLA alleles at a false discovery rate of 0.05. Broadly in line with IMGT annotations, most TCR beta V segments showed up in productive rearrangements about 87% or about 30% of the time in an earlier analysis of about 500 of the donors. A further reported finding was that TCR beta sequences accurately predicted the HLA-A and HLA-B alleles for most subjects in the first cohort. While some public TCRs were present in many individuals, most TCR sequences turned up only very rarely across donors. Some IMGT-functional V segments, including TRBV6-2 and TRBV6-3, could not be distinguished by the 87-base-pair reads and were therefore excluded. Linkage disequilibrium might explain the correlated functional status among segregating V segments, but an unknown experimental factor could not be excluded. In a later analysis, most CMV-associated TCR beta chains were found to appear HLA-restricted, with HLA associations seemingly driven largely by CMV exposure. A total of 150 to 200 TCR beta chains were listed by the study as associated with cytomegalovirus. Because HLA typing was unavailable for some donors at each locus, only the typed subset was used in association tests. For the cohort, immune exposure information was limited to CMV serostatus. This cohort had only TCR beta chains sequenced, and the lack of alpha or paired-chain data limited which features could be detected. The sequencing pipeline was judged likely to have produced a cluster of highly shared sequence variants as a technical artifact. The authors suggested that the approach could potentially be generalized to other disease states and immunological phenotypes.

V drops 2 bases and J drops 0 bases, leaving 10 bases in between. From a lookup of the germline V gene, CDR1 and CDR2 are MNHEY and SVGAGI. The CDR3 runs 15 amino acids, cysteine and phenylalanine included. CDR3 DNA only is kept here, 45 bases in frame from base 1. In total, just over 650 healthy bone marrow donors made up the cohort. Cohort members were all nominally healthy when sampled, although unrecorded immune exposures were likely present. The donor was CMV seropositive and was included in the group of almost 300 seropositive cohort members. A peripheral blood sample was provided by each donor, and peripheral blood mononuclear cells were used for TCR beta sequencing. Genomic DNA was extracted from the blood cell samples with the Qiagen DNeasy Blood Extraction Kit.

This chain joins TRBV6-5 to TRBJ1-2; the D region possibly corresponds to TRBD1 (5 bases align). The sequenced sample was PBMCs. The TCR sequence derives from a man aged 18 to 30 in good health and CMV-seropositive. The bases are TGTGCCAGCAGTTACGGGGCCAGTCCTAACTATGGCTACACCTTC. Its product reads: CASSYGASPNYGYTF.